A single sample is the source of the 21 T cell receptor beta chains below, sequenced in a study of read filtering for tumor transcriptome and immune sequencing (dated by TCRdb to 2020 to 2022). The instrument was an Illumina HiSeq 4000. The Immunoverse kit was used to build TCR libraries from approximately 410 ng RNA, with molecular barcoded adaptors covering alpha/delta and beta/gamma chains. The public reads were quality trimmed at Q25 with fastp and then assembled into clones with MiXCR by TCRdb, keeping productive beta chains. Rows matching on CDR3 protein sequence are summarized as one entry with the most common DNA and genes. The sample has nearly 60,000 distinct CDR3 sequences on record, about 12% of them singletons. The ten largest clones add up to 16% of the sample. The specimen sequenced was a population of CD138-negative cells sorted from bone marrow. Reading the label with the study, this specimen's cell subset or site is: bone marrow mononuclear cells depleted of CD138+ plasma/myeloma cells by negative magnetic selection. These receptors were taken from a donor at least 40 years old with multiple myeloma.

This clonotype came up a few times. The gene calls are TRBV5-1 and TRBJ2-7; 12 bases fit TRBD2. The junction had 11 bases not matched to a gene; V was cut back by 3 bases and J by 10 bases. In germline, CDR1 is SGHRS, CDR2 YFSETQ. This CDR3 comprises 15 residues. The chain's CDR3 is CASSYSHTSGGSQYF. The CDR3 coding sequence is TGCGCCAGCAGCTACTCCCATACTAGCGGGGGGTCCCAGTACTTC. The full variable domain, rest sourced from reference TRBV5-1 and TRBJ2-7, is KAGVTQTPRYLIKTRGQQVTLSCSPISGHRSVSWYQQTPGQGLQFLFEYFSETQRNKGNFPGRFSGRQFSNSRSEMNVSTLELGDSALYLCASSYSHTSGGSQYFGPGTRLTVT.

The table lists this clonotype with many counts. This rearrangement joins TRBV24-1 to TRBJ2-2; D not certain. Trimming removed 0 bases from V and 6 bases from J, with 1 base in between. Germline-derived CDR1 and CDR2 are KGHDR and SFDVKD. This CDR3 is built from 12 residues. As DNA, the CDR3 is TGTGCCACCAGTGATTTGCCCGGGGAGCTGTTTTTT. The encoded protein is CATSDLPGELFF.

This clonotype was counted at least ten times. This chain connects TRBV6-5 to TRBJ1-5, with a weak D call TRBD1 (5 bases). V was cut by 5 bases and J by 0 bases, with 11 bases left in between. Germline loops: CDR1 MNHEY, CDR2 SVGAGI. This CDR3 has 15 amino acids. In DNA, the CDR3 is TGTGCCAGCAGTCGCCACAGGAATAGCAATCAGCCCCAGCATTTT. Its protein product is CASSRHRNSNQPQHF.

As to this clonotype: One junction end disagrees with the germline gene, perhaps due to a read error. J is TRBJ1-6 and V is TRBV4-2; D call uncertain. The CDR3 spans 14 residues. Per germline, CDR1 LGHNA and CDR2 YNFKEQ. CDR3 sequence: CASSQDPRDSPLHF. CDR3 nucleotide sequence: TGTGCCAGCAGCCAAGATCCTCGTGATTCACCTCTCCACTTT.

This clonotype was seen more than once but under ten times. The chain couples TRBV5-1 to TRBJ2-5, with D perhaps TRBD1 or TRBD2 (6 bases each). V lost 7 bases, J lost 2 bases, and 15 bases lay in between. The CDR3 loop spans 14 amino acids. Germline CDR1 reads SGHRS; CDR2 reads YFSETQ. The DNA for the CDR3 is TGCGCCAGCGCAAAAGGGGGGCGACAAGAGACCCAGTACTTC. Protein: CASAKGGRQETQYF.

Many counts were recorded for this clonotype. The CDR3 loop reads CAISRRIDELTEAFF. CDR3 DNA: TGTGCCATCAGCCGTCGGATCGACGAACTTACTGAAGCTTTCTTT. The rearrangement joins TRBV10-3 to TRBJ1-1, with D unclear. Trimming left V 6 bases short and J 5 bases short, with 19 bases between. The CDR3 has 15 amino acids. CDR1 is ENHRY and CDR2 is SYGVKD in the germline V gene.

Remarks on this clonotype: A read error may produce the germline difference seen at one junction end. This chain uses TRBV5-5 with TRBJ1-5; D is undetermined. Germline CDR1 and CDR2: SGHKS and YYEKEE (reference sequence). CDR3 length equals 14 residues. The CDR3 loop is CASKLGNSSQPQHF. CDR3 nucleotides: TGTGCCAGCAAGCTTGGAAATAGCAGTCAGCCCCAGCATTTT.

This rearrangement joins TRBV7-6 to TRBJ2-7; a weak D match, TRBD1 (5 bases). Germline V gene sequence: CDR1 SGHVS, CDR2 FNYEAQ. This CDR3 is 11 amino acids long. The germline V and J ends were trimmed by 4 bases and 5 bases, with 6 bases remaining between them. CDR3 coding DNA: TGTGCCAGCAGCTCAGGGAACGAGCAGTACTTC. Its protein product is CASSSGNEQYF.

This clonotype was found many times. The chain has TRBV3-1 and TRBJ2-7, with D hard to call. Germline V gene data show CDR1 as LGHDT and CDR2 as YNNKEL (reference sequence). Trimming removed 0 bases at V and 3 bases at J, with 9 bases between. CDR3 size: 14 residues. DNA of the CDR3: TGTGCCAGCAGCCAAGACTGGCAGATCTACGAGCAGTACTTC. Its protein product is CASSQDWQIYEQYF.

This clonotype was detected many times. The CDR3 loop reads CASSYLTGGNEKLFF. CDR3 nucleotide sequence: TGTGCCAGCAGCTATTTGACAGGGGGCAATGAAAAACTGTTTTTT. The chain links TRBV11-2 to TRBJ1-4; 10 bases match TRBD1. The CDR3 is 15 amino acids. V shed 4 bases, J shed 5 bases, and the junction held 4 bases outside the gene matches. The germline V gene encodes CDR1 SGHAT and CDR2 FQNNGV. The full variable domain, rest sourced from reference TRBV11-2 and TRBJ1-4, is EAGVAQSPRYKIIEKRQSVAFWCNPISGHATLYWYQQILGQGPKLLIQFQNNGVVDDSQLPKDRFSAERLKGVDSTLKIQPAKLEDSAVYLCASSYLTGGNEKLFFGSGTQLSVL.

With regard to this clonotype: A much larger clone sits a single nucleotide away, making a read error possible. V and J are TRBV12-3 or TRBV12-4 and TRBJ2-5; perhaps TRBD1 as D (5 bases). CDR3 length: 12 amino acids. Here the CDR3 reads CATQAGSETQCF. The DNA for the CDR3 is TGTGCCACACAGGCAGGGTCAGAGACCCAGTGCTTC.

In its sample, this clonotype was seen many times. The chain has TRBV15 and TRBJ1-1; D gene ambiguous. The germline CDR1 and CDR2 sequences are LNHNV and YYDKDF (reference sequence). The CDR3 is made up of 14 amino acids. Trimming left V 2 bases short and J 4 bases short, with 11 bases between. The CDR3 DNA sequence: TGTGCCACCAGCAGAACGGATCGAGGCACTGAAGCTTTCTTT. Its protein is CATSRTDRGTEAFF.

This clonotype occurred many times. The chain has TRBV5-1 and TRBJ1-1; tentative D call: TRBD1 (5 bases). Germline CDR1 and CDR2: SGHRS and YFSETQ. The CDR3 consists of 13 residues. Between the trimmed V and J ends, which lost 3 bases and 4 bases, there was a span of 10 bases. The chain's CDR3 is CASSYGGATEAFF. For the CDR3, the DNA is TGCGCCAGCAGCTATGGAGGGGCCACTGAAGCTTTCTTT.

This clonotype was seen many times. This rearrangement joins TRBV12-3 or TRBV12-4 to TRBJ1-6; D unclear. The CDR3 length is 13 residues. V was shortened by 1 base and J by 8 bases, with 6 bases between the two germline ends. CDR3 amino acids: CASSLGWDSPLHF. Written as DNA, the CDR3 is TGTGCCAGCAGTTTAGGATGGGATTCACCCCTCCACTTT.

This clonotype has ten or more counts. The rearrangement uses TRBV5-1 and TRBJ1-2, with D unclear. Deletions cut 4 bases from V and 8 bases from J, with 21 bases between. Germline CDR1 SGHRS, CDR2 YFSETQ. This CDR3 region has 15 residues. The CDR3 is CASSTESGVPWGYTF. The CDR3, as DNA: TGCGCCAGCAGCACCGAGTCAGGCGTGCCCTGGGGCTACACCTTC. The whole variable domain, filled in from reference TRBV5-1 and TRBJ1-2, reads KAGVTQTPRYLIKTRGQQVTLSCSPISGHRSVSWYQQTPGQGLQFLFEYFSETQRNKGNFPGRFSGRQFSNSRSEMNVSTLELGDSALYLCASSTESGVPWGYTFGSGTRLTVV.

The table lists this clonotype with many counts. The chain is built from TRBV7-9 and TRBJ2-7; 8 bases align to TRBD1. The junction had 4 bases not matched to a gene; V was cut back by 1 base and J by 5 bases. The CDR3 contains 14 residues. Germline V gene sequence: CDR1 SEHNR, CDR2 FQNEAQ (reference sequence). CDR3 loop: CASSLGQGFHEQYF. In DNA form, the CDR3 reads TGTGCCAGCAGCTTAGGACAGGGGTTTCACGAGCAGTACTTC.

This clonotype was seen repeatedly, ten times or more. V usage is TRBV7-9 and J usage is TRBJ2-1, with 12 nucleotides matching TRBD2. This CDR3 has 18 residues. V shed 2 bases and J 8 bases; nucleotides not matched to a gene: 13. Germline V gene data show CDR1 as SEHNR and CDR2 as FQNEAQ (reference sequence). The chain's CDR3 is CASSLKPRLAGVRDEQFF. In DNA form, the CDR3 reads TGTGCCAGCAGCTTAAAACCTAGACTAGCGGGGGTAAGAGATGAGCAGTTCTTC.

This clonotype was seen only a few times. The CDR3, as DNA: TGCAGTGCTAGGGGTTTCTTAGCGGGGGGGCCGGTTAGTGAGACCCAGTACTTC. This sequence encodes CSARGFLAGGPVSETQYF. This chain connects TRBV20-1 to TRBJ2-5; 11 positions match TRBD2. The CDR3 consists of 18 residues. The V segment lost 3 bases and the J segment 5 bases; nucleotides outside the gene matches: 17. The V gene's germline CDR1 is DFQATT and CDR2 SNEGSKA (reference sequence).

As for this clonotype: A much larger clone lies a single base off, so this may be a read error. The V gene is TRBV14, the J gene TRBJ1-1, with D possibly matching TRBD1 (5 bases). CDR1 SGHDN and CDR2 FVKESK come from the germline V gene. The length of the CDR3 is 16 residues. The CDR3 sequence: CASGQEWGEIDTEAFF. CDR3 nucleotide sequence: TGTGCCAGCGGCCAAGAGTGGGGCGAGATAGACACTGAAGCTTTCTTT.

This clonotype was recorded many times. V gene TRBV7-3 combines with J gene TRBJ2-1, with D unresolved. Trimming removed 3 bases from V and 8 bases from J, with 11 bases in between. Germline V gene lookup returns CDR1 SGHTA and CDR2 FQGTGA. This CDR3 region has 13 residues. CDR3 bases: TGTGCCAGCAGCTTGATAGCCAATGATGAGCAGTTCTTC. As protein: CASSLIANDEQFF.

This clonotype was seen ten or more times. The chain has TRBV15 and TRBJ2-1; 9 bases map to TRBD1. From germline, CDR1 is LNHNV and CDR2 YYDKDF (reference sequence). V shed 0 bases and J 6 bases; nucleotides not matched to a gene: 6. This CDR3 contains 16 residues. The DNA of the CDR3 is TGTGCCACCAGCAGAGATAGGACAGGGGCACTCAATGAGCAGTTCTTC. Amino acids: CATSRDRTGALNEQFF.